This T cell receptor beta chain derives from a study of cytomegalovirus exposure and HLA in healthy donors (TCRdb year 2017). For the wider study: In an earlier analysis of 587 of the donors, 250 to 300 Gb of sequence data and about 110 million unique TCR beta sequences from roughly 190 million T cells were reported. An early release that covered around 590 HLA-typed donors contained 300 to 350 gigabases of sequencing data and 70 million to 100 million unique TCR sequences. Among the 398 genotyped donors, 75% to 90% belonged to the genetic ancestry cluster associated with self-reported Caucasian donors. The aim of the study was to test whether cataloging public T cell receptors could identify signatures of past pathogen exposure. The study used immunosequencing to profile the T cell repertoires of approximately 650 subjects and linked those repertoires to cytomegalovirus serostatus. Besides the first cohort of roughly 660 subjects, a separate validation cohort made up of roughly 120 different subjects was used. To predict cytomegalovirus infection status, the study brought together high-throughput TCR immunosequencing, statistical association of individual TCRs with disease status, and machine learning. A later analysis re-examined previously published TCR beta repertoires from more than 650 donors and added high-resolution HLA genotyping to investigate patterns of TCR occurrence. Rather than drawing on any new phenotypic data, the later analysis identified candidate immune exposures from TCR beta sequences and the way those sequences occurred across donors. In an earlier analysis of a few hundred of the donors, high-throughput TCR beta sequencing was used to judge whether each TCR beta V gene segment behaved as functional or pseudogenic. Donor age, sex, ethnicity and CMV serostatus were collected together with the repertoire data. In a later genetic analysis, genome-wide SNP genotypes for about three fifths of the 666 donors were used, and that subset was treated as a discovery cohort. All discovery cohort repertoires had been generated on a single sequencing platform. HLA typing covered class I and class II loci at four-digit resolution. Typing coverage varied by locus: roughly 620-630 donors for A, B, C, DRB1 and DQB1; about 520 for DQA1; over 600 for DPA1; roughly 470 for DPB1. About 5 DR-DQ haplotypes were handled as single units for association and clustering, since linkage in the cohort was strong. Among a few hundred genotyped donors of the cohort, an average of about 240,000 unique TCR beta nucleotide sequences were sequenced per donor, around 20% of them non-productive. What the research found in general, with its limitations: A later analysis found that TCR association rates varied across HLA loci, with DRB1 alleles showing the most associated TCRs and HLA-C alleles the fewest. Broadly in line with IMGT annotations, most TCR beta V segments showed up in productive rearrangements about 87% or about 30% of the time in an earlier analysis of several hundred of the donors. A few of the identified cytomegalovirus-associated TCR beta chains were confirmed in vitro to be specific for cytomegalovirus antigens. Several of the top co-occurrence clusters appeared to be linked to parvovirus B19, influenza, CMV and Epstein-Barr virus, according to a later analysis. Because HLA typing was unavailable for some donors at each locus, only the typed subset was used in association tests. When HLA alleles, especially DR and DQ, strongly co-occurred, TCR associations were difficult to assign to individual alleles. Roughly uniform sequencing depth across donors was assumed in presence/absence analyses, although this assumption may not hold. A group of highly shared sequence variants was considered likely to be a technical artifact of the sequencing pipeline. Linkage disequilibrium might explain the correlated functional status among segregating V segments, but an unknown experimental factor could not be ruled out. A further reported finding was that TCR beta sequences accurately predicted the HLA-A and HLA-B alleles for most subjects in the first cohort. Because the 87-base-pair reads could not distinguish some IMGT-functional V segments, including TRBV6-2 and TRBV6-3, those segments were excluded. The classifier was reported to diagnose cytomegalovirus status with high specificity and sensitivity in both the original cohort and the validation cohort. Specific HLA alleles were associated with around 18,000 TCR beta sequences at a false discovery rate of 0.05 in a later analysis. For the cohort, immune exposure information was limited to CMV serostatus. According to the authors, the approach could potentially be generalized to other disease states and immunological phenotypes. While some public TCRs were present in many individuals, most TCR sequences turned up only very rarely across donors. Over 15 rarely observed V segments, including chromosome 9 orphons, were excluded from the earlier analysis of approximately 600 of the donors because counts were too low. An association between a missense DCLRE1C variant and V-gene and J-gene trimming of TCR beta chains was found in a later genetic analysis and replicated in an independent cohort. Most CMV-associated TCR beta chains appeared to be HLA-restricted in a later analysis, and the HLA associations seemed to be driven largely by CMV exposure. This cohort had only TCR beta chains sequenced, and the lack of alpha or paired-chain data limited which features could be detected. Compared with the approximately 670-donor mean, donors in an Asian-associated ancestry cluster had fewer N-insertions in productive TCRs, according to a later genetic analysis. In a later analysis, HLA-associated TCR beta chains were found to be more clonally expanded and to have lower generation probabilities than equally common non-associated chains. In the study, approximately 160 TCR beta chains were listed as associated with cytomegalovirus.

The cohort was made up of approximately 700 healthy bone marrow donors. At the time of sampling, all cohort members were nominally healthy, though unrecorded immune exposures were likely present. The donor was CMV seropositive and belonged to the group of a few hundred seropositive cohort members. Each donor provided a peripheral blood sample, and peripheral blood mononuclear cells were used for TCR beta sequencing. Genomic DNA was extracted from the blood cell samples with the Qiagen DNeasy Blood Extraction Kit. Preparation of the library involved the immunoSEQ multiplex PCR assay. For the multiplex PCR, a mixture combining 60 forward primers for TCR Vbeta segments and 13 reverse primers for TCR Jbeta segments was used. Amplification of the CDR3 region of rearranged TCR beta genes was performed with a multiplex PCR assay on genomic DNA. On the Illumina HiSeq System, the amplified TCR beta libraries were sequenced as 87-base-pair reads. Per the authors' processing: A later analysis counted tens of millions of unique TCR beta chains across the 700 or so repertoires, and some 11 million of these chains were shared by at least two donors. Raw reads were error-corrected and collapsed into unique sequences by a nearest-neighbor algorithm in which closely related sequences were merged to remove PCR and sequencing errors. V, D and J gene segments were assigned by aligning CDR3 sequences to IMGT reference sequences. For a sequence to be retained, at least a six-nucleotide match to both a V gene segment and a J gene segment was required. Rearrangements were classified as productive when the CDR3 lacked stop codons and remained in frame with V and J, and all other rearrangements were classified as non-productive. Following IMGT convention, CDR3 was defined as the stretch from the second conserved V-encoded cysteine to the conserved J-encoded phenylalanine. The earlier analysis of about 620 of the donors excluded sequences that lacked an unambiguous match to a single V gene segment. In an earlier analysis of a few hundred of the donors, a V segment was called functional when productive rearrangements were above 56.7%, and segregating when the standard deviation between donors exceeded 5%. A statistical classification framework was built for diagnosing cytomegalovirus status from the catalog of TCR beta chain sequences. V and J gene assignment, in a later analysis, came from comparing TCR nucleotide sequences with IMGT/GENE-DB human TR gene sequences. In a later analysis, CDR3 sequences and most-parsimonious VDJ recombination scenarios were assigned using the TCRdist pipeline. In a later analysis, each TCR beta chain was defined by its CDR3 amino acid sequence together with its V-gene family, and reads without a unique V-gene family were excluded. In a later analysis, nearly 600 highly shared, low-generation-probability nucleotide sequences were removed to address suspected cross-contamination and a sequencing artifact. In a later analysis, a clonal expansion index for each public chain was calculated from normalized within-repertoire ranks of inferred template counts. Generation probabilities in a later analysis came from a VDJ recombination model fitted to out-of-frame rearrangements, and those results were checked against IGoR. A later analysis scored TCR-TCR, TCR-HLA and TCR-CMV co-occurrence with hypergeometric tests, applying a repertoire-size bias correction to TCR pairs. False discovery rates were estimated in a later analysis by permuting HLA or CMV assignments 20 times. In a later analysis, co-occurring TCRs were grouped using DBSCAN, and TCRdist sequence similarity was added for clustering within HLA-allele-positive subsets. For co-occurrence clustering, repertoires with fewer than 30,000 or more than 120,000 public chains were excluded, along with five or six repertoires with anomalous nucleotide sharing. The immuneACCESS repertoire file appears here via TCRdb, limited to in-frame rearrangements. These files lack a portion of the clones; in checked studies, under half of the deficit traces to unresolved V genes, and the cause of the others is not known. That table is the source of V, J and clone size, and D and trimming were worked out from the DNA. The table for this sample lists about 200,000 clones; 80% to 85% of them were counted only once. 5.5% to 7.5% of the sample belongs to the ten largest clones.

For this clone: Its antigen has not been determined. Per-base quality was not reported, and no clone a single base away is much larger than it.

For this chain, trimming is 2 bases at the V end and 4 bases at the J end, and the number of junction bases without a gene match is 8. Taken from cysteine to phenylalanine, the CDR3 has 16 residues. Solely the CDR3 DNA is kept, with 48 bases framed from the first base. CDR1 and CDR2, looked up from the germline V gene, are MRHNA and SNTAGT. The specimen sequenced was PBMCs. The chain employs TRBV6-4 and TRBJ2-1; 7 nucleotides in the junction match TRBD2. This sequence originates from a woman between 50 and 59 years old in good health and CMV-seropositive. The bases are TGTGCCAGCAGTGACCGGGGTACTAGCGCTTACAATGAGCAGTTCTTC. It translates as CASSDRGTSAYNEQFF.